The sequence of this T cell receptor beta chain was determined in a study of blood T cell repertoires in COVID-19. Study-wide context: Acute and convalescent COVID-19 specimens originated in the United States, Italy and Spain. Sources were T cells, B-cell-depleted T cells, or PBMCs; the material itself was cDNA or gDNA.

Germline V gives CDR1 LGHDT, CDR2 YNNKEL (reference sequence). The CDR3 is made up of 13 amino acids. Losses at the gene ends were 3 bases for V and 7 bases for J; bases not matched to a gene: 3. Study processing details: Using reference gene primer amplification, nucleated cell counts were estimated. The table came from immunoSEQ multiplex PCR; TCRdb's copy has only in-frame clones and leaves some out. From that table come the V and J calls and clone size; the DNA was used to work out D and trimming. This table has more than 65,000 clones, approximately 80% appearing once. This receptor was taken from a human donor in a cohort sampled during active COVID-19. This rearrangement joins TRBV3-1 (or the pseudogene TRBV3-2) to TRBJ1-2; 9 bases align to TRBD1. Material: peripheral blood. This CDR3 is CASSQGQGGGYTF. Written as DNA, the CDR3 is TGTGCCAGCAGCCAGGGACAGGGCGGTGGCTACACCTTC.